These 4 T cell receptor beta chains share one sample of origin, sequenced in a study of blood T cell repertoires in COVID-19. TCRdb's table, derived via immunoSEQ multiplex PCR, lists solely in-frame clones and lacks some. The table shows 25,000 to 35,000 clones, with about 90% occurring only once. The sequenced sample was peripheral blood. Receptor source: a middle-aged woman with active or convalescent COVID-19.

V is TRBV4-3 and J is TRBJ1-2; weak D call: TRBD1 (5 bases). Trimming left V 0 bases short and J 8 bases short, with 16 bases between. CDR3 length: 15 amino acids. Germline CDR1 and CDR2: LGHNA and YSLEER. The CDR3 loop is CASSQDLGPLGGYTF. The CDR3 nucleotides are TGCGCCAGCAGCCAAGATCTGGGGCCTCTTGGGGGCTACACCTTC.

This sequence joins TRBV12-3 or TRBV12-4 and TRBJ2-5, with 8 bases matching TRBD1. This CDR3 spans 13 amino acids. J was trimmed by 3 bases and V by 7 bases; bases with no gene match: 4. This chain's CDR3 is CASTDRGKETQYF. The DNA for the CDR3 is TGTGCCAGCACCGACAGGGGAAAAGAGACCCAGTACTTC.

J is TRBJ1-2 and V is TRBV28, with a possible D match to TRBD1 (5 bases). Germline V CDR1 and CDR2: MDHEN, SYDVKM. V lost 5 bases and J 4 bases, leaving 20 bases between the germline ends. This CDR3 spans 16 amino acids. The CDR3 protein is CASSEVVSGLTYGYTF. CDR3 coding DNA: TGTGCCAGCAGTGAAGTGGTCTCAGGGTTAACCTATGGCTACACCTTC.

The chain has TRBV9 and TRBJ2-3, with 11 bases fitting TRBD1. Trimming took 0 bases from V and 4 from J; bases not matched to a gene: 1. This CDR3 has 15 amino acids. Germline V CDR1 and CDR2: SGDLS, YYNGEE. As DNA, the CDR3 is TGTGCCAGCAGCGTAGTGGGACAGGGGGCAGATACGCAGTATTTT. It codes for CASSVVGQGADTQYF.